This entry describes one T cell receptor beta chain. Its antigen is not identified. Trimming pared 2 bases from V and 1 base from J, leaving 7 bases between. The CDR3 totals 15 residues. Germline CDR1 is SGDLS and CDR2 is YYNGEE. This entry belongs to a study of cytomegalovirus exposure and HLA in healthy donors. This PCR relied on a set of 60 Vbeta primers and 13 Jbeta primers. Study processing details: A follow-up analysis tallied 86 million or so unique TCR beta chains, roughly 11 million shared. Profiled with immunoSEQ multiplex PCR; TCRdb holds only in-frame clones, not every one. For V, J and clone size, that table is used; D and trimming come from the DNA. The specimen's table records 150,000 to 200,000 clones. Study-wide results and caveats: Exclusion as indistinguishable affected some V segments, including TRBV6-2 and TRBV6-3. The study listed 164 cytomegalovirus-associated TCR beta chains.

The sequencing input was PBMCs. The source of this sequence is a woman aged 60-75 years in good health and CMV-seronegative. V usage is TRBV9 and J usage is TRBJ2-6, with TRBD2 as a possible D gene (6 bases). CDR3 sequence: CASSVEGSGANVLTF. The CDR3 nucleotides read TGTGCCAGCAGCGTGGAGGGATCTGGGGCCAACGTCCTGACTTTC.